This entry lists 32 T cell receptor beta chains sequenced from one sample in a study of blood T cell repertoires in COVID-19. Using immunoSEQ multiplex PCR, the repertoire was profiled, and TCRdb retains in-frame clones only, with some absent. The profile covers around 180,000 clones, with roughly 80% appearing a single time and 4.5% to 6.5% taken by the ten largest. Source material: peripheral blood. The origin of the receptors is a woman in her 30s with acute or convalescent COVID-19.

J is TRBJ1-2 and V is TRBV5-6; D call uncertain. CDR1 is SGHDT and CDR2 is YYEEEE in the germline V gene. Trimming removed 4 bases from V and 3 bases from J, with 7 bases in between. The CDR3 sequence is 12 residues long. The CDR3 is CASSASYYGYTF. DNA for the CDR3: TGTGCCAGCAGCGCCAGTTACTATGGCTACACCTTC.

The chain combines TRBV2 with TRBJ1-2, with 7 bases identical to TRBD1. Trimming at V came to 4 bases and at J to 2 bases, leaving 1 base not matched to a gene. The CDR3 has 13 amino acids. In germline, CDR1 is SNHLY, CDR2 FYNNEI. The CDR3 sequence: CASSADRNYGYTF. CDR3 DNA sequence: TGTGCCAGCAGTGCGGACAGGAACTATGGCTACACCTTC.

The rearrangement uses TRBV11-2 and TRBJ2-1, with D perhaps TRBD2 (6 bases). This CDR3 has 15 amino acids. Germline CDR1 is SGHAT and CDR2 is FQNNGV. The V and J ends lost 2 bases and 5 bases respectively, with 13 bases between them. CDR3 residues: CASSLLAGLNNEQFF. In nucleotides, the CDR3 is TGTGCCAGCAGCTTATTGGCGGGACTGAACAATGAGCAGTTCTTC.

The CDR3 DNA follows: TGTGCCAGCAGTGAAAAGGGGCTGTACCAAGAGACCCAGTACTTC. It specifies CASSEKGLYQETQYF. The rearrangement links TRBV2 to TRBJ2-5; perhaps TRBD1 as D (5 bases). Germline CDR1 and CDR2: SNHLY and FYNNEI. V lost 2 bases, J lost 0 bases, and 10 bases lay in between. This CDR3 comprises 15 residues.

J is TRBJ2-2 and V is TRBV27, with 7 nucleotides matching TRBD1. The CDR3 has 14 residues. Germline CDR1 reads MNHEY; CDR2 reads SMNVEV (reference sequence). V lost 8 bases and J lost 3; bases outside the gene matches: 6. CDR3 nucleotide sequence: TGTGCCAGCTCGGGACAGATGTACACCGGGGAGCTGTTTTTT. Its translation: CASSGQMYTGELFF.

The chain is built from TRBV12-3 or TRBV12-4 and TRBJ2-1; weak D call: TRBD1 (5 bases). The CDR3 length is 12 residues. Trimming pared 5 bases from V and 9 bases from J, leaving 11 bases between. This CDR3 reads CASSPGLGEQFF. DNA for the CDR3: TGTGCCAGCAGTCCAGGGTTGGGTGAGCAGTTCTTC.

The gene calls are TRBV11-2 and TRBJ2-3; no reliable D call. The CDR3 extends over 14 amino acids. Germline CDR1 reads SGHAT; CDR2 reads FQNNGV. Trimming took off 3 bases at V and 4 bases at J, with 11 bases between the two ends. The CDR3 reads CASSFTPVSDTQYF. In DNA form, the CDR3 reads TGTGCCAGCAGCTTCACCCCAGTGTCAGATACGCAGTATTTT.

This chain uses TRBV7-8 with TRBJ2-5, with 8 bases identical to TRBD1. The ends lost 3 bases at V and 5 bases at J; junction bases unmatched: 8. The germline V gene has CDR1 SGHVS and CDR2 FQNEAQ. CDR3 length equals 15 residues. Written as DNA, the CDR3 is TGTGCCAGCAGCTTGGTCAGGGGGCGAAGTGAGACCCAGTACTTC. Amino acid sequence: CASSLVRGRSETQYF.

The rearrangement uses TRBV7-6 and TRBJ2-7; D call uncertain. This CDR3 has 16 amino acids. The germline V gene encodes CDR1 SGHVS and CDR2 FNYEAQ. V was pared by 5 bases and J by 1 base, with 18 bases between. The CDR3 spells CASSPQLSDVSYEQYF. CDR3 coding DNA: TGTGCCAGCAGCCCCCAACTTTCCGATGTTTCCTACGAGCAGTACTTC.

In this sample, this clone turned up many times. This chain connects TRBV5-4 to TRBJ1-1; D remains unclear. Germline V CDR1 and CDR2: SGHNT, YYREEE (reference sequence). V dropped 2 bases and J dropped 5 bases, with 10 bases sitting between them. This CDR3 is built from 13 residues. CDR3 sequence reads: CASSLIGETEAFF. In DNA, the CDR3 is TGTGCCAGCAGCTTAATCGGGGAAACTGAAGCTTTCTTT.

This sequence joins TRBV9 and TRBJ1-6; tentative D call: TRBD1 (6 bases). V lost 2 bases and J lost 10, with 13 bases in between. The CDR3 contains 14 residues. CDR1 is SGDLS and CDR2 is YYNGEE in the germline V gene. The CDR3 protein is CASSVREGDSPLHF. CDR3 DNA: TGTGCCAGCAGCGTTAGGGAGGGGGACTCACCCCTCCACTTT.

The chain carries TRBV27 and TRBJ2-7; 7 bases fit TRBD2. The CDR3 runs to 15 residues. Germline CDR1 reads MNHEY; CDR2 reads SMNVEV (reference sequence). Trimming at V came to 10 bases and at J to 2 bases, leaving 14 bases not matched to a gene. CDR3 residues: CANGEREGLPYEQYF. In DNA, the CDR3 is TGTGCCAACGGTGAAAGGGAGGGCCTCCCCTACGAGCAGTACTTC.

The chain recombines TRBV27 with TRBJ2-7; TRBD2 matches 10 bases. The CDR3 extends over 15 amino acids. V trimming: 5 bases; J trimming: 0 bases; junction bases outside the gene matches: 4. From germline, CDR1 is MNHEY and CDR2 SMNVEV (reference sequence). This chain's CDR3 is CASSGSGRPSYEQYF. CDR3 bases: TGTGCCAGCAGTGGTAGCGGGAGGCCCTCCTACGAGCAGTACTTC.

The chain couples TRBV11-2 to TRBJ2-7; TRBD2 aligns across 11 bases. Germline trimming cut 6 bases from V and 4 bases from J; bases unmatched to any gene: 2. The germline CDR1 and CDR2 sequences are SGHAT and FQNNGV. This CDR3 spans 13 amino acids. Written as DNA, the CDR3 is TGTGCCAGCAGAACTAGCGGGAGATACGAGCAGTACTTC. Translation: CASRTSGRYEQYF. The full variable domain, in which reference TRBV11-2 and TRBJ2-7 provide the parts outside the CDR3, is EAGVAQSPRYKIIEKRQSVAFWCNPISGHATLYWYQQILGQGPKLLIQFQNNGVVDDSQLPKDRFSAERLKGVDSTLKIQPAKLEDSAVYLCASRTSGRYEQYFGPGTRLTVT.

Only a few counts were recorded for this clone. This sequence joins TRBV27 and TRBJ1-1; D is ambiguous. The CDR3 extends over 15 amino acids. V was cut by 0 bases and J by 3 bases, with 11 bases left in between. Looked up from germline, CDR1 is MNHEY and CDR2 is SMNVEV (reference sequence). CDR3 in amino acids: CASSLSRGGYTEAFF. Here the CDR3 DNA reads TGTGCCAGCAGTTTATCGCGGGGAGGGTACACTGAAGCTTTCTTT.

This chain uses TRBV19 with TRBJ1-2; 9 nucleotides match TRBD1. V lost 7 bases, J lost 2 bases, and 5 bases stayed unmatched. The germline V gene encodes CDR1 LNHDA and CDR2 SQIVND (reference sequence). CDR3 length equals 14 residues. In nucleotides, the CDR3 is TGTGCCAGTAACGACAGGGGGGTCAACTATGGCTACACCTTC. It yields the protein CASNDRGVNYGYTF.

This chain links TRBV4-1 with TRBJ1-2; no clear D gene. V shed 3 bases and J shed 7 bases, with 15 bases lying between them. The CDR3 is 14 residues long. Germline values: CDR1 MGHRA, CDR2 YSYEKL. The CDR3 loop is CASSHFGKDSGYTF. CDR3 in DNA: TGCGCCAGCAGCCATTTCGGGAAAGACTCTGGCTACACCTTC.

This clone was counted only a few times. The chain joins TRBV7-3 to TRBJ2-7; TRBD1 aligns across 8 bases. This CDR3 is built from 14 residues. With 5 bases clipped from V and 3 bases from J, the junction kept 6 bases outside the gene matches. CDR1 and CDR2 from the germline V gene are SGHTA and FQGTGA. Here the CDR3 reads CASSPTGGNYEQYF. The CDR3 DNA reads TGTGCCAGCAGCCCCACAGGGGGAAACTACGAGCAGTACTTC.

This clone was counted a single time. The chain carries TRBV9 and TRBJ2-5, with TRBD2 as a possible D gene (5 bases). This CDR3 has 13 amino acids. V lost 2 bases, J lost 3 bases, and 8 bases lay in between. Germline CDR1 reads SGDLS; CDR2 reads YYNGEE. CDR3 DNA: TGTGCCAGCAGCGTTGGAGGTGAAGAGACCCAGTACTTC. This encodes CASSVGGEETQYF.

The chain has TRBV2 and TRBJ2-2, with D possibly TRBD1 on 6 matching bases. Trimming removed 8 bases at V and 0 bases at J, with 25 bases between. The CDR3 sequence is 19 residues long. Looked up from germline, CDR1 is SNHLY and CDR2 is FYNNEI. The DNA of the CDR3 is TGTGCCAGCTTTCAAAAGGGAACAGGGAGATCCGCGAACACCGGGGAGCTGTTTTTT. Protein: CASFQKGTGRSANTGELFF.

V usage is TRBV5-4 and J usage is TRBJ2-7, with 9 positions matching TRBD2. V was clipped by 4 bases and J by 3 bases; unmatched bases: 8. The CDR3 covers 15 residues. CDR1 is SGHNT and CDR2 is YYREEE in the germline V gene (reference sequence). This chain's CDR3 is CASSLGLAENYEQYF. CDR3 coding DNA: TGTGCCAGCAGCCTGGGACTAGCAGAAAACTACGAGCAGTACTTC.

This sequence joins TRBV6-2 or TRBV6-3 and TRBJ2-4, with 15 bases fitting TRBD2. Trimming removed 6 bases from V and 8 bases from J; junction bases left unmatched: 14. Germline lookup yields CDR1 MNHEY and CDR2 SVGEGT. The CDR3 runs to 18 residues. CDR3 sequence (DNA): TGTGCCAGCAGCTCCTATTGGACTAGCGGGAGGGCGAGGGACATTCAGTACTTC. It yields the protein CASSSYWTSGRARDIQYF.

This clone has a single count. The rearrangement joins TRBV3-1 (or the pseudogene TRBV3-2) to TRBJ2-4, with 10 positions matching TRBD2. Germline CDR1 reads LGHDT; CDR2 reads YNNKEL (reference sequence). The CDR3 loop spans 17 amino acids. V lost 3 bases to trimming and J lost 1 base; unmatched junction nucleotides: 6. CDR3 sequence: CASSHTLAGVAKNIQYF. In nucleotides, the CDR3 is TGTGCCAGCAGCCATACCCTAGCGGGAGTGGCCAAAAACATTCAGTACTTC.

The chain carries TRBV28 and TRBJ1-1; 7 nucleotides line up with TRBD1. CDR1 MDHEN and CDR2 SYDVKM come from the germline V gene. The CDR3 loop spans 15 amino acids. Trimming at V came to 4 bases and at J to 2 bases, leaving 7 bases not matched to a gene. CDR3 bases: TGTGCCAGCAGTTCGCCGGGACAGAGAAACACTGAAGCTTTCTTT. Residues: CASSSPGQRNTEAFF.

This sequence joins TRBV4-3 and TRBJ2-3; tentative D call: TRBD2 (5 bases). Germline CDR1 and CDR2: LGHNA and YSLEER. This CDR3 is 11 amino acids long. V gave up 5 bases and J gave up 10 bases, with 10 bases separating them. Here the CDR3 reads CASSGGGAQYF. The CDR3 DNA follows: TGCGCCAGCAGCGGAGGTGGTGCGCAGTATTTT.

The J gene is TRBJ1-1, the V gene TRBV6-5; 8 nucleotides agree with TRBD1. Germline V gene lookup returns CDR1 MNHEY and CDR2 SVGAGI. The V segment lost 4 bases and the J segment 1 base; nucleotides outside the gene matches: 5. This CDR3 comprises 15 residues. CDR3 nucleotides: TGTGCCAGCAGTTTACGGACAGGGAGGAACACTGAAGCTTTCTTT. Protein sequence: CASSLRTGRNTEAFF.

CDR3 DNA sequence: TGTGCCAGCAGCGTGGACAGGAATGGCTACACCTTC. Residues: CASSVDRNGYTF. This chain links TRBV12-3 or TRBV12-4 with TRBJ1-2; TRBD1 agrees at 7 bases. V was clipped by 6 bases and J by 6 bases; unmatched bases: 4. The CDR3 extends over 12 amino acids.

This chain uses TRBV7-3 with TRBJ1-1; D gene unclear. This CDR3 has 16 amino acids. V was shortened by 1 base and J by 5 bases, with 17 bases between the two germline ends. Germline V lookup: CDR1 SGHTA, CDR2 FQGTGA. The CDR3: CASSLIRRAYETEAFF. CDR3 coding DNA: TGTGCCAGCAGCTTAATTCGTCGAGCGTATGAGACTGAAGCTTTCTTT. Full variable domain (outside the CDR3, taken from reference TRBV7-3 and TRBJ1-1): GAGVSQTPSNKVTEKGKYVELRCDPISGHTALYWYRQSLGQGPEFLIYFQGTGAADDSGLPNDRFFAVRPEGSVSTLKIQRTERGDSAVYLCASSLIRRAYETEAFFGQGTRLTVV.

The table lists this clone with a few counts. This chain connects TRBV12-3 or TRBV12-4 to TRBJ1-1, with 9 bases fitting TRBD1. This CDR3 spans 13 amino acids. With V trimmed by 7 bases and J by 7 bases, 7 bases remained unmatched. The CDR3 sequence: CASMGTGFGEAFF. In DNA form, the CDR3 reads TGTGCCAGCATGGGGACAGGGTTTGGTGAAGCTTTCTTT.

This clone showed up just a few times. As DNA, the CDR3 is TGTGCCAGCAGTTTCACGAAGGGACAGGGGGCCTACGAGCAGTACTTC. It is translated as CASSFTKGQGAYEQYF. This rearrangement joins TRBV28 to TRBJ2-7; the match to TRBD1 covers 11 bases. The V and J ends lost 3 bases and 2 bases, in that order; junction bases with no gene match: 6. The CDR3 totals 16 residues. Germline V lookup: CDR1 MDHEN, CDR2 SYDVKM.

This clone was found once. The chain is built from TRBV30 and TRBJ1-5; TRBD1 agrees at 8 bases. The CDR3 is 13 residues long. The trim removed 3 bases at V and 6 bases at J, leaving 4 bases unmatched. Per the germline V gene, CDR1 is GTSNPN and CDR2 is SVGIG (reference sequence). As DNA, the CDR3 is TGTGCCTGGAGGACAGGGGTATCTCAGCCCCAGCATTTT. Protein sequence: CAWRTGVSQPQHF.

CDR3 region: CASSPEQGNQQYF. The CDR3 nucleotides read TGTGCCAGCAGCCCCGAACAGGGCAATCAGCAGTACTTC. The rearrangement links TRBV13 to TRBJ2-7; a weak D match, TRBD1 (6 bases). The V end lost 5 bases, the J end lost 8 bases, and 16 bases lay between the germline ends. Germline values: CDR1 PRHDT, CDR2 FYEKMQ (reference sequence). The CDR3 has 13 amino acids.